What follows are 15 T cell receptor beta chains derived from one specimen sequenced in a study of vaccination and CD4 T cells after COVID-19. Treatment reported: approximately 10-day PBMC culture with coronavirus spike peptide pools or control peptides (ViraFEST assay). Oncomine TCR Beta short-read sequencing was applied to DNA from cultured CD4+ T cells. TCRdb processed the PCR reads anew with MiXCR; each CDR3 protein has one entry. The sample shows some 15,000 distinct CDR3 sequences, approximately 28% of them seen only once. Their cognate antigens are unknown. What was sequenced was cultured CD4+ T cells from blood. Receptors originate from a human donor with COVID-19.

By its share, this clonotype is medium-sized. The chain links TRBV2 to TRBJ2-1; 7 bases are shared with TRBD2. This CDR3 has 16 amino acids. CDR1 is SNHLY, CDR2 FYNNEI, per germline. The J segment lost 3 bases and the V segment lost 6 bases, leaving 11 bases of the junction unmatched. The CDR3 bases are TGTGCCAGCAGACAAAGCGGGGTCGACTTCTACAATGAGCAGTTCTTC. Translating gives CASRQSGVDFYNEQFF.

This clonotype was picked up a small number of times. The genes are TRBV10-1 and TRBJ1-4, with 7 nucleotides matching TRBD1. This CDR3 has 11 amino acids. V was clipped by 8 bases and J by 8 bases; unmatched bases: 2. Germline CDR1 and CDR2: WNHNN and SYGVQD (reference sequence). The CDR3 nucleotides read TGCGCCAGCGGGACAGCAGAAAAACTGTTTTTT. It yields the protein CASGTAEKLFF.

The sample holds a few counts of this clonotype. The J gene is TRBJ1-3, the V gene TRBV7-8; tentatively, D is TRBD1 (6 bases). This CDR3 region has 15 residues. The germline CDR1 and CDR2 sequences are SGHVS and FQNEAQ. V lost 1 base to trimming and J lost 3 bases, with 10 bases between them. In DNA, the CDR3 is TGTGCCAGCAGCTTAGTGGGGGCCAATGGAAACACCATATATTTT. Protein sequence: CASSLVGANGNTIYF.

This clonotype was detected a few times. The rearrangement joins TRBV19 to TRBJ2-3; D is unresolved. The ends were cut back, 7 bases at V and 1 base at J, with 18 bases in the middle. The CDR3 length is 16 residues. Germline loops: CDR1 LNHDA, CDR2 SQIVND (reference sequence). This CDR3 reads CASKAVVRGRTDTQYF. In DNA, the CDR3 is TGTGCCAGTAAGGCGGTAGTTCGTGGTCGCACAGATACGCAGTATTTT.

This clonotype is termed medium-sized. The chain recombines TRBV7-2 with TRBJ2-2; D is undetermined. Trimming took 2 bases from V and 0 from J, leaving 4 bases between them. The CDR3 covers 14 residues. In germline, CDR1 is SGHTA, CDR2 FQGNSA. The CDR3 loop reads CASSLPTNTGELFF. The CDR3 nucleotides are TGTGCCAGCAGCTTACCAACGAACACCGGGGAGCTGTTTTTT.

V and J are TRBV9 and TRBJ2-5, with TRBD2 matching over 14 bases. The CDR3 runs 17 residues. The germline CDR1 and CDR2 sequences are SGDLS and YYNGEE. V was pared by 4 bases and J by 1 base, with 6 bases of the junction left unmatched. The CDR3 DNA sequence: TGTGCCAGCAGCCCGACTAGCGGGGGGGCCCGCCAAGAGACCCAGTACTTC. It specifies CASSPTSGGARQETQYF.

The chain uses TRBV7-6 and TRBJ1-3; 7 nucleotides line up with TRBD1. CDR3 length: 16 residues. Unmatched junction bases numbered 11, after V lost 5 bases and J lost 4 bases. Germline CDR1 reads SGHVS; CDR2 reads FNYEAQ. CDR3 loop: CASSLYRDSLGNTIYF. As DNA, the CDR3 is TGTGCCAGCAGCCTCTACCGGGACAGTCTAGGAAACACCATATATTTT.

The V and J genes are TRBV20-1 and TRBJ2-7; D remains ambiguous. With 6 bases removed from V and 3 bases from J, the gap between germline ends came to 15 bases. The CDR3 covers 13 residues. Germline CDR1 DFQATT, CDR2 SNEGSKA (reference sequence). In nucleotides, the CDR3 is TGCAGTGCCCTTTTGGGCCGCGTCTACGAGCAGTACTTC. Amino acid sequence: CSALLGRVYEQYF.

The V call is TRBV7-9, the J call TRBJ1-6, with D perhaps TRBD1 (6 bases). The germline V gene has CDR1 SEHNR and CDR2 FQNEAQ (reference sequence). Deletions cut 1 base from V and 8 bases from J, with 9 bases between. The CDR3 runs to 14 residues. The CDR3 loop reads CASSLETGYSPLHF. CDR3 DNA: TGTGCCAGCAGCTTAGAGACAGGTTATTCACCCCTCCACTTT.

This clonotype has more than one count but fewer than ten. In DNA form, the CDR3 reads TGTGCCAGCAGTTTTCAAGGGATAGGTCAGCCCCAGCATTTT. It is translated as CASSFQGIGQPQHF. The chain carries TRBV27 and TRBJ1-5; D uncertain. CDR3 size: 14 residues. Trimming took 3 bases from V and 6 from J, leaving 12 bases between them. Germline V gene data show CDR1 as MNHEY and CDR2 as SMNVEV (reference sequence).

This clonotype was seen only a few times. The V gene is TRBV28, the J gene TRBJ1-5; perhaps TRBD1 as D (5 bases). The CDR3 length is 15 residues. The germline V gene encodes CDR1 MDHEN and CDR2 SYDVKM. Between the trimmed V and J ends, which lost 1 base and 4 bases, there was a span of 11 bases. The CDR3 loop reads CASSLSQARNQPQHF. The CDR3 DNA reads TGTGCCAGCAGTTTATCACAGGCCCGGAATCAGCCCCAGCATTTT.

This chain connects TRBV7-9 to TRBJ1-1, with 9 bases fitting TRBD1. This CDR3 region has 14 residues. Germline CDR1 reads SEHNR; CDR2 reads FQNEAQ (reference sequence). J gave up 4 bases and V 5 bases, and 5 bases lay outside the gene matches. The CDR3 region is CASSQDRGGTEAFF. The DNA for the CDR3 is TGTGCCAGCAGCCAAGACAGGGGGGGCACTGAAGCTTTCTTT. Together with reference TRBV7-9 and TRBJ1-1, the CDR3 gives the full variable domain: DTGVSQNPRHKITKRGQNVTFRCDPISEHNRLYWYRQTLGQGPEFLTYFQNEAQLEKSRLLSDRFSAERPKGSFSTLEIQRTEQGDSAMYLCASSQDRGGTEAFFGQGTRLTVV.

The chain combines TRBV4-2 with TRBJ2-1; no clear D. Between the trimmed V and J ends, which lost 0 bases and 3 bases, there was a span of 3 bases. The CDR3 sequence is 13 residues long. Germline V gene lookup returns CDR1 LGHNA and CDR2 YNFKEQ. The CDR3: CASSQELYNEQFF. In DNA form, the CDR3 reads TGTGCCAGCAGCCAAGAACTCTACAATGAGCAGTTCTTC.

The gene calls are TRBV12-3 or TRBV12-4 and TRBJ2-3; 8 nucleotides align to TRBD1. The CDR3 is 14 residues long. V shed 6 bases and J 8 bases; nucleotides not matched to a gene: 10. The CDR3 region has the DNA TGTGCCAGCAGGGGGCAGCAACAGGGGGGTACGCAGTATTTT. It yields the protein CASRGQQQGGTQYF.

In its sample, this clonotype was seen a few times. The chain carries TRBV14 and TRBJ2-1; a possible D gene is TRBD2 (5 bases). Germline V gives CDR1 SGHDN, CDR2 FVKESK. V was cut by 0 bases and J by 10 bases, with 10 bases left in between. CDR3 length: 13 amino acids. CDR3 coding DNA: TGTGCCAGCAGCCAAGACCTCCGGGGAGAGCAGTTCTTC. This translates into CASSQDLRGEQFF.